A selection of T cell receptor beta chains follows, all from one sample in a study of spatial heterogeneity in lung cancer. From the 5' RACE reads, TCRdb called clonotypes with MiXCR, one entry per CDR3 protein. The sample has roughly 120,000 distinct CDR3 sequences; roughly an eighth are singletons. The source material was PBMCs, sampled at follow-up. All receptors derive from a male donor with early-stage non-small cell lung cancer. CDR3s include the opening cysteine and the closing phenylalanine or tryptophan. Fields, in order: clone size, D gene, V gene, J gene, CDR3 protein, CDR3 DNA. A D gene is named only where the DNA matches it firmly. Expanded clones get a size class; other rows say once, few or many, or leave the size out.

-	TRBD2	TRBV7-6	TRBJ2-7	CASSLAGGKGYEQYF	TGTGCCAGCAGCTTAGCCGGGGGGAAAGGCTACGAGCAGTACTTC
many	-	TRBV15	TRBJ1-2	CATSGHFSYGYTF	TGTGCCACCAGCGGACACTTCAGCTATGGCTACACCTTC
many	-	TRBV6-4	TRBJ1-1	CASSVRSNTEAFF	TGTGCCAGCAGTGTCAGATCGAACACTGAAGCTTTCTTT
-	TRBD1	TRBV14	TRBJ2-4	CASSQGPGTENIQYF	TGTGCCAGCAGCCAAGGACCCGGGACAGAAAACATTCAGTACTTC
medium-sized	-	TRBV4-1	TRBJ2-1	CASSPTPRHEQFF	TGCGCCAGCAGCCCCACTCCTAGGCATGAGCAGTTCTTC
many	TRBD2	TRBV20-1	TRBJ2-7	CSVPGTSNDEQYF	TGCAGTGTTCCCGGGACTAGCAATGACGAGCAGTACTTC
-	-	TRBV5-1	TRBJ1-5	CASSFSGDSNQPQHF	TGCGCCAGCAGCTTCTCAGGGGATAGCAATCAGCCCCAGCATTTT
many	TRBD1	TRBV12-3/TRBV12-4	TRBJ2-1	CASSFGTGGRYEQFF	TGTGCCAGCAGTTTTGGGACAGGGGGTCGGTATGAGCAGTTCTTC
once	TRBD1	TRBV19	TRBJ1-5	CASSMQGAEGQPQHF	TGTGCCAGTAGTATGCAGGGGGCAGAGGGTCAGCCCCAGCATTTT
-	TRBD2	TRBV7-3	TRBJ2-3	CASSKGFLTSGGRDTQYF	TGTGCCAGCAGTAAGGGCTTCTTGACTAGCGGGGGCCGAGATACGCAGTATTTT
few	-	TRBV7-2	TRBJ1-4	CASSLASREREKLFF	TGTGCCAGCAGCTTAGCTTCCAGGGAACGGGAAAAACTGTTTTTT
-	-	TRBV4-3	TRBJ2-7	CASSQDGAAYEQYF	TGCGCCAGCAGCCAAGATGGGGCCGCCTACGAGCAGTACTTC
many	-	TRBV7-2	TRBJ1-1	CASSYYQGNTEAFF	TGTGCCAGCAGCTATTATCAGGGGAACACTGAAGCTTTCTTT
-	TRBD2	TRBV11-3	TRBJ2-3	CASCPRAGDTDTQYF	TGTGCCAGCTGCCCCCGAGCGGGGGATACAGATACGCAGTATTTT
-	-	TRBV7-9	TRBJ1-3	CASSLEGPSSGNTIYF	TGTGCCAGCAGCTTAGAGGGTCCAAGCTCTGGAAACACCATATATTTT
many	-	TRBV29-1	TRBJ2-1	CSADSGHEQFF	TGCAGCGCCGATAGCGGCCATGAGCAGTTCTTC
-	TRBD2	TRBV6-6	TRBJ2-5	CASSYRGGAQETQYF	TGTGCCAGCAGTTATCGCGGGGGGGCCCAAGAGACCCAGTACTTC
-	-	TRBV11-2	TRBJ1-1	CASSPGVGGAFF	TGTGCCAGCAGCCCCGGGGTCGGGGGAGCTTTCTTT
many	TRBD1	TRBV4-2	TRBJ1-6	CASSPETGLSPLHF	TGTGCCAGCAGCCCAGAGACAGGGCTCTCACCCCTCCACTTT
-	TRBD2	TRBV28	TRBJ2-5	CASSSETSRGKETQYF	TGTGCCAGCAGTTCCGAGACTAGCCGCGGCAAAGAGACCCAGTACTTC
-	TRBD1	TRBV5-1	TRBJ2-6	CASRALLTGGASVLTF	TGCGCCAGCCGCGCCCTTTTGACAGGGGGGGCTTCCGTCCTGACTTTC
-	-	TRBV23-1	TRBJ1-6	CASSQSPGLSEHSPLHF	TGCGCCAGCAGTCAATCCCCCGGACTTTCAGAGCATTCACCCCTCCACTTT
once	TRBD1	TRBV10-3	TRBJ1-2	CAISERTGSDTF	TGTGCCATCAGTGAGAGGACAGGGTCAGACACCTTC
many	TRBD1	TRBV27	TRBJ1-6	CASSVQGYNSPLHF	TGTGCCAGCAGTGTACAGGGGTATAATTCACCCCTCCACTTT
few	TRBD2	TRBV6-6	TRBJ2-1	CASSPGASGGNEQFF	TGTGCCAGCAGCCCCGGGGCTAGCGGGGGGAATGAGCAGTTCTTC